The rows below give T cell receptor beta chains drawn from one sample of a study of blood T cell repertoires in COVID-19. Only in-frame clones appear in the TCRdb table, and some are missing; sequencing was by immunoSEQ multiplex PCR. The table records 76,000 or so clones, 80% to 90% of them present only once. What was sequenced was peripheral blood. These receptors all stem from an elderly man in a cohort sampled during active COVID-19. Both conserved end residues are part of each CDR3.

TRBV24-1,CATSDGTPGGDQPQHF
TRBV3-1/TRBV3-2,CASSQGRGTEAFF
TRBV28,CASSWDRDNGETQYF
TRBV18,CASSPTENQPQHF
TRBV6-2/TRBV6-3,CASSLDRGPEAFF
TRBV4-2,CASSPAGGSYNEQFF
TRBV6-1,CASSEALRGTGGKDEQFF
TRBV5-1,CASSFESDHSPLHF
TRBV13,CASSLAPGGYGNTIYF
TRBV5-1,CASSLGQSNYGYTF
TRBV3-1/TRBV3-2,CASSPGTVYGYTF
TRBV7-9,CASSLDREGYTF
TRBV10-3,CAISDSSGGDGYTF
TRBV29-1,CSVERLDGTQYF
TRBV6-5,CASSRGETQYF
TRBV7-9,CASSLGSSPDIQYF
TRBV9,CASSVAPGGDYEQYF
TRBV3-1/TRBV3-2,CASSQDQRNYGYTF
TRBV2,CASSERLGENSPLHF
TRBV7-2,CASTVALQETQYF
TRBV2,CASSESQVWDSPLHF
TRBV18,CASSPPVRAGTGELFF
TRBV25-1,CASAPPGDTQYF
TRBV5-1,CASSLVPGATNEKLFF
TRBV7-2,CASSFGTSGGQGTQYF
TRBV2,CASRRLAGANEQFF
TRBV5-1,CASTFGGPLTETQYF
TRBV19,CASSPWGGAAGELFF
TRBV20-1,CSASLVAGYTDTQYF
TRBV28,CASIIYRVKNTEAFF
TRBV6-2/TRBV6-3,CASSARDRSTDTQYF
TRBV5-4,CASSTDSVYEQYF
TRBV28,CASTRGGSSGNTIYF
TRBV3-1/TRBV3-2,CASSLLRDKETQYF
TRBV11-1,CASSRTVHFGNTIYF
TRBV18,CASSPGQGNSPLHF
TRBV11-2,CASSLRAGSEKLFF
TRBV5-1,CASSLGVGNQNSPLHF
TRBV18,CASSPGASEETQYF
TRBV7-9,CASSSYGRLGYTF
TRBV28,CASRLPDSSHGYTF
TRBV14,CASSPPGTSYNEQFF
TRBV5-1,CASSLIGGTQETQYF
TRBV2,CASGGPPTDTQYF
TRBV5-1,CASSRDTLNTGELFF
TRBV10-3,CATQNADRSLNTEAFF
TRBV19,CASSIARGLFSTDTQYF
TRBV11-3,CASSSDRGTEAFF